The 27 T cell receptor beta chains presented below share a single source sample, sequenced in a study of T cell repertoires in ileal Crohn's disease. TCRdb's table, derived via immunoSEQ multiplex PCR, lists solely in-frame clones and lacks some. The sample consists of approximately 7,400 clones, more than 85% of them appearing once. The source material was ileal tissue. Receptors were obtained from an adult with Crohn's disease.

The chain has TRBV5-4 and TRBJ2-3; 8 nucleotides line up with TRBD2. This CDR3 has 17 residues. Trimming at V came to 2 bases and at J to 2 bases, leaving 10 bases not matched to a gene. Germline CDR1 is SGHNT and CDR2 is YYREEE (reference sequence). CDR3 bases: TGTGCCAGCAGCTTAATGGGACTAGGAGGGGACACAGATACGCAGTATTTT. The encoded protein is CASSLMGLGGDTDTQYF.

This clone was picked up one time. The chain couples TRBV7-2 to TRBJ1-2; tentative D call: TRBD1 (5 bases). CDR1 and CDR2 from the germline V gene are SGHTA and FQGNSA. The CDR3 runs 13 residues. Deletions cut 3 bases from V and 5 bases from J, with 10 bases between. The CDR3 sequence is CASSFAGGYGYTF. DNA for the CDR3: TGTGCCAGCAGCTTCGCTGGGGGGTATGGCTACACCTTC.

This clone was seen just once. The V and J genes are TRBV18 and TRBJ1-2; TRBD1 aligns across 8 bases. The CDR3 totals 20 residues. The junction had 23 bases not matched to a gene; V was cut back by 3 bases and J by 5 bases. Germline V lookup: CDR1 KGHSH, CDR2 LQKENI. This CDR3 reads CASSPPGTGPRDRPEYGYTF. CDR3 DNA: TGTGCCAGCTCACCCCCCGGGACAGGCCCACGAGATAGGCCGGAGTATGGCTACACCTTC. Full variable domain (remainder filled in from reference TRBV18 and TRBJ1-2): NAGVMQNPRHLVRRRGQEARLRCSPMKGHSHVYWYRQLPEEGLKFMVYLQKENIIDESGMPKERFSAEFPKEGPSILRIQQVVRGDSAAYFCASSPPGTGPRDRPEYGYTFGSGTRLTVV.

V usage is TRBV4-2 and J usage is TRBJ1-6, with D tentatively TRBD1 (5 bases). CDR3 length: 15 residues. CDR1 and CDR2 from the germline V gene are LGHNA and YNFKEQ. Trimming left V 0 bases short and J 8 bases short, with 11 bases between. CDR3 residues: CASSQEAGKYSPLHF. The CDR3 bases are TGTGCCAGCAGCCAAGAGGCAGGGAAATATTCACCCCTCCACTTT.

The rearrangement links TRBV19 to TRBJ1-3; 9 positions agree with TRBD1. V lost 5 bases to trimming and J lost 1 base; unmatched junction nucleotides: 9. The CDR3 runs to 17 residues. Germline CDR1 and CDR2: LNHDA and SQIVND (reference sequence). In DNA, the CDR3 is TGTGCCAGTAGTTCCTATGCGACAGGGGGATCTGGAAACACCATATATTTT. As protein: CASSSYATGGSGNTIYF.

The CDR3 DNA sequence: TGTGCCAGCAGCTTGCTCCAGGGCAATCAGCCCCAGCATTTT. This encodes CASSLLQGNQPQHF. The gene calls are TRBV5-6 and TRBJ1-5, with D uncertain. The V and J ends lost 1 base and 2 bases respectively, with 7 bases between them. The germline CDR1 and CDR2 sequences are SGHDT and YYEEEE. The CDR3 totals 14 residues.

The rearrangement links TRBV27 to TRBJ2-7; D is unresolved. This CDR3 has 13 residues. Trimming removed 0 bases at V and 1 base at J, with 4 bases between. The germline V gene has CDR1 MNHEY and CDR2 SMNVEV (reference sequence). The DNA for the CDR3 is TGTGCCAGCAGTTTATCCATTTCCTACGAGCAGTACTTC. It codes for CASSLSISYEQYF.

About this clone itself: One junction end disagrees with the germline gene, perhaps due to a read error. This CDR3 reads CASSRTGGRYEQHF. The CDR3 nucleotides read TGTGCCAGCAGCCGGACAGGGGGCAGATACGAGCAGCACTTC. The rearrangement joins TRBV2 to TRBJ2-7, with 11 bases that match TRBD1. The CDR3 is 14 residues long. Germline CDR1 SNHLY, CDR2 FYNNEI.

This clone appeared once. The chain joins TRBV5-8 to TRBJ2-3, with 7 bases lining up with TRBD2. With 5 bases clipped from V and 0 bases from J, the junction kept 3 bases outside the gene matches. In germline, CDR1 is SGHTS, CDR2 YDEGEE. This CDR3 is built from 14 residues. CDR3 DNA sequence: TGTGCCAGCAGGCTAGCGGCTAGCACAGATACGCAGTATTTT. Translated: CASRLAASTDTQYF.

The chain combines TRBV18 with TRBJ1-4, with TRBD1 matching over 7 bases. This CDR3 region has 14 residues. The germline V gene encodes CDR1 KGHSH and CDR2 LQKENI. The V segment lost 5 bases and the J segment 8 bases; nucleotides outside the gene matches: 8. The CDR3 bases are TGTGCCAGCTCAACCGGACAGGTACAGGAAAAACTGTTTTTT. It is translated as CASSTGQVQEKLFF. Based on the CDR3 plus reference TRBV18 and TRBJ1-4, the full variable domain is NAGVMQNPRHLVRRRGQEARLRCSPMKGHSHVYWYRQLPEEGLKFMVYLQKENIIDESGMPKERFSAEFPKEGPSILRIQQVVRGDSAAYFCASSTGQVQEKLFFGSGTQLSVL.

This clone was seen only once. The chain recombines TRBV7-9 with TRBJ2-6, with D uncertain. CDR1 SEHNR and CDR2 FQNEAQ come from the germline V gene (reference sequence). The CDR3 consists of 16 residues. The V gene lost 3 bases and the J gene lost 1 base, with 10 bases spanning the gap. For the CDR3, the DNA is TGTGCCAGCAGCTTGGTGTACGGGTCTGGGGCCAACGTCCTGACTTTC. Amino acid sequence: CASSLVYGSGANVLTF. Together with reference TRBV7-9 and TRBJ2-6, the CDR3 gives the full variable domain: DTGVSQNPRHKITKRGQNVTFRCDPISEHNRLYWYRQTLGQGPEFLTYFQNEAQLEKSRLLSDRFSAERPKGSFSTLEIQRTEQGDSAMYLCASSLVYGSGANVLTFGAGSRLTVL.

This chain connects TRBV28 to TRBJ2-7, with 10 positions matching TRBD1. CDR1 is MDHEN, CDR2 SYDVKM, per germline. The V segment lost 10 bases and the J segment 2 bases; nucleotides outside the gene matches: 14. This CDR3 spans 16 amino acids. The CDR3 loop reads CANPPSGTGDPYEQYF. CDR3 in DNA: TGTGCCAACCCCCCATCCGGGACAGGGGATCCCTACGAGCAGTACTTC. Based on the CDR3 plus reference TRBV28 and TRBJ2-7, the full variable domain is DVKVTQSSRYLVKRTGEKVFLECVQDMDHENMFWYRQDPGLGLRLIYFSYDVKMKEKGDIPEGYSVSREKKERFSLILESASTNQTSMYLCANPPSGTGDPYEQYFGPGTRLTVT.

This clone was observed once. The chain employs TRBV10-3 and TRBJ1-1; unclear D gene. Trimming took 5 bases from V and 2 from J, leaving 12 bases between them. Germline CDR1 reads ENHRY; CDR2 reads SYGVKD. This CDR3 comprises 14 residues. CDR3 in DNA: TGTGCCATCAGTCCTCTCGGACTCAACACTGAAGCTTTCTTT. This gives the protein CAISPLGLNTEAFF.

This chain connects TRBV6-4 to TRBJ2-1; the D gene is possibly TRBD2 (6 bases). This CDR3 has 20 residues. Germline CDR1 reads MRHNA; CDR2 reads SNTAGT. The V end was cut by 2 bases, the J end by 0 bases, with 23 bases between. The DNA of the CDR3 is TGTGCCAGCAGTGACCCCCCTCCCGGGAGCTTAGGGAGCTCCTACAATGAGCAGTTCTTC. It codes for CASSDPPPGSLGSSYNEQFF.

The rearrangement joins TRBV5-6 to TRBJ1-2; D is unclear. Trimming took off 1 base at V and 8 bases at J, with 12 bases between the two ends. CDR3 length: 13 residues. The germline CDR1 and CDR2 sequences are SGHDT and YYEEEE. CDR3 protein: CASSLYGKGGYTF. The CDR3, as DNA: TGTGCCAGCAGCTTGTACGGGAAGGGCGGCTACACCTTC.

The genes are TRBV5-1 and TRBJ2-5; perhaps TRBD2 as D (5 bases). The CDR3 consists of 16 residues. The germline gives CDR1 SGHRS, CDR2 YFSETQ. Deletions cut 0 bases from V and 1 base from J, with 13 bases between. This chain's CDR3 is CASSLGAMAGQETQYF. The CDR3, as DNA: TGCGCCAGCAGCTTGGGGGCTATGGCGGGCCAAGAGACCCAGTACTTC.

This clone has only one observation. This chain links TRBV4-1 with TRBJ2-7; D call uncertain. V lost 1 base and J lost 5, with 12 bases in between. This CDR3 is 14 amino acids long. Germline-derived CDR1 and CDR2 are MGHRA and YSYEKL. The CDR3 DNA is TGCGCCAGCAGCCAAGTAAGGCAAAGCGACGAGCAGTACTTC. Protein: CASSQVRQSDEQYF.

This clone was picked up a small number of times. The chain has TRBV7-9 and TRBJ2-7, with 8 bases matching TRBD2. The CDR3 length is 14 residues. Germline CDR1 and CDR2: SEHNR and FQNEAQ (reference sequence). V lost 3 bases to trimming and J lost 2 bases; unmatched junction nucleotides: 3. CDR3 coding DNA: TGTGCCAGCAGCTTCGGGGGGGAAACCTACGAGCAGTACTTC. Protein product: CASSFGGETYEQYF.

V is TRBV5-4 and J is TRBJ2-2; TRBD1 agrees at 8 bases. The CDR3 has 17 residues. The germline CDR1 and CDR2 sequences are SGHNT and YYREEE (reference sequence). The junction had 6 bases not matched to a gene; V was cut back by 1 base and J by 1 base. CDR3 residues: CASSLSTGGENTGELFF. The CDR3 DNA reads TGTGCCAGCAGCTTGTCTACAGGGGGAGAGAACACCGGGGAGCTGTTTTTT.

V gene TRBV18 combines with J gene TRBJ2-7, with D uncertain. The V gene's germline CDR1 is KGHSH and CDR2 LQKENI. The CDR3 runs 14 residues. V was pared by 1 base and J by 1 base, with 8 bases between. The CDR3 loop is CASSPRAESYEQYF. CDR3 in DNA: TGTGCCAGCTCACCACGGGCTGAGTCCTACGAGCAGTACTTC.

The chain is built from TRBV6-6 and TRBJ2-7; 14 bases align to TRBD2. The CDR3 is 16 amino acids. Trimming at V came to 0 bases and at J to 5 bases, leaving 3 bases not matched to a gene. CDR1 and CDR2 (germline): MNHNY, SVGAGI (reference sequence). The CDR3 sequence is CASSYSGTSGRHEQYF. Written as DNA, the CDR3 is TGTGCCAGCAGTTACTCGGGGACTAGCGGGAGACACGAGCAGTACTTC.

This chain connects TRBV7-9 to TRBJ1-5; maybe TRBD1 (6 bases). CDR3 length: 15 residues. The V end was cut by 1 base, the J end by 5 bases, with 12 bases between. Germline assignment: CDR1 SEHNR and CDR2 FQNEAQ (reference sequence). The CDR3 loop reads CASSLEGGRDQPQHF. The DNA of the CDR3 is TGTGCCAGCAGCTTAGAGGGGGGGCGCGATCAGCCCCAGCATTTT.

The chain joins TRBV11-1 to TRBJ1-2, with TRBD1 matching 8 bases. CDR3 length: 13 amino acids. Germline CDR1 and CDR2: SGHAT and FQDESV (reference sequence). V lost 5 bases and J lost 4; bases outside the gene matches: 3. The CDR3 DNA reads as TGTGCCAGCAGCCCCGACAGGGGCTATGGCTACACCTTC. This sequence encodes CASSPDRGYGYTF.

A single count supports this clone. The DNA of the CDR3 is TGTGCCAGCAGCCTTTCCCAGGGGGGTGGTGAGCAGTACTTC. Amino acids: CASSLSQGGGEQYF. The chain couples TRBV11-2 to TRBJ2-5, with D perhaps matching TRBD1 (7 bases). The CDR3 is made up of 14 amino acids. Looked up from germline, CDR1 is SGHAT and CDR2 is FQNNGV. Trimming left V 5 bases short and J 11 bases short, with 21 bases between. The whole variable domain, filled in from reference TRBV11-2 and TRBJ2-5, reads EAGVAQSPRYKIIEKRQSVAFWCNPISGHATLYWYQQILGQGPKLLIQFQNNGVVDDSQLPKDRFSAERLKGVDSTLKIQPAKLEDSAVYLCASSLSQGGGEQYFGPGTRLLVL.

The rearrangement uses TRBV7-3 and TRBJ2-2; 8 positions match TRBD2. Per germline, CDR1 SGHTA and CDR2 FQGTGA. V lost 2 bases and J lost 5; bases outside the gene matches: 4. The CDR3 is 15 amino acids. CDR3: CASSLQREITGELFF. CDR3 nucleotides: TGTGCCAGCAGCTTACAGCGGGAGATTACCGGGGAGCTGTTTTTT.

The genes are TRBV5-1 and TRBJ2-7; D may be TRBD1 (6 bases). The CDR3 covers 13 residues. Germline V lookup: CDR1 SGHRS, CDR2 YFSETQ. V was trimmed by 4 bases and J by 4 bases, leaving 12 bases between them. This CDR3 is CASSGTRFYEQYF. CDR3 sequence (DNA): TGCGCCAGCAGCGGGACAAGGTTTTACGAGCAGTACTTC.

The chain combines TRBV30 with TRBJ1-5, with D unresolved. V lost 3 bases, J lost 2 bases, and 5 bases lay in between. Per the germline V gene, CDR1 is GTSNPN and CDR2 is SVGIG (reference sequence). The CDR3 consists of 12 residues. The CDR3 sequence is CAWRLGNQPQHF. In DNA form, the CDR3 reads TGTGCCTGGAGACTGGGCAATCAGCCCCAGCATTTT.